A single T cell receptor beta chain is shown here with its context. The antigen remains undetermined. Profiling relied on immunoSEQ multiplex PCR, and the TCRdb table lists in-frame clones only, not all of them. The sample carries 60,000 to 75,000 clones, around 88% recorded once. This record belongs to a study of OX40 agonist ivuxolimab in advanced cancers. General study results and limits: Blood T cells, both CD4+ and CD8+, expanded clonally by week 6 at 0.1 to 3.0 mg/kg.

Trimming pared 0 bases from V and 0 bases from J, leaving 12 bases between. The CDR3 length is 16 residues. The germline gives CDR1 SGHAT, CDR2 FQNNGV. The receptor was isolated from an adult with an advanced solid tumor such as melanoma, head and neck, liver or kidney cancer. The rearrangement joins TRBV11-2 to TRBJ2-7; a possible D gene is TRBD1 (6 bases). Sequencing was performed on CD4+ or CD8+ T cells sorted from blood, taken in a trial of the OX40 agonist ivuxolimab. CDR3 in amino acids: CASSLEPDSGSYEQYF. CDR3 sequence (DNA): TGTGCCAGCAGCTTAGAACCGGACAGTGGCTCCTACGAGCAGTACTTC.